A selection of T cell receptor beta chains follows, all from one sample in a study of shared clonotypes between healthy human individuals. Sequenced by immunoSEQ multiplex PCR; TCRdb stores in-frame clones only, minus some. The sample lists 450,000 or so clones; approximately 77% were seen once. Source material: PBMCs. These TCRs come from a middle-aged woman in good health. Some clones in this sample may be carry-over from other donors' samples. CDR3s include the opening cysteine and the closing phenylalanine or tryptophan. A D gene is named only where the DNA matches it firmly. A clone size is listed for some rows: how often the clone was seen (once, few, many), or a class if it is expanded.

CDR3nt: TGTGCCATCAGTGAGCCCGGGGGGGAATCCTACGAGCAGTACTTC
CDR3aa: CAISEPGGESYEQYF
j_gene: TRBJ2-7
abundance: -
d_gene: TRBD2
v_gene: TRBV10-3

CDR3nt: TGTGCCAGCGAGGGGGGAGCACAAGAGACCCAGTACTTC
CDR3aa: CASEGGAQETQYF
j_gene: TRBJ2-5
abundance: -
d_gene: -
v_gene: TRBV7-9

CDR3nt: TGTGCCAGCAGCCAAGGGGGTCAGGGGGCTTGGGAGACCCAGTACTTC
CDR3aa: CASSQGGQGAWETQYF
j_gene: TRBJ2-5
abundance: once
d_gene: TRBD1
v_gene: TRBV4-2

CDR3nt: TGTGCCACCAGCAGAGCCCCCGGTACTAACTATGGCTACACCTTC
CDR3aa: CATSRAPGTNYGYTF
j_gene: TRBJ1-2
abundance: -
d_gene: -
v_gene: TRBV15

CDR3nt: TGTGCCATCAGTGATGCCCCAGATACGCAGTATTTT
CDR3aa: CAISDAPDTQYF
j_gene: TRBJ2-3
abundance: -
d_gene: -
v_gene: TRBV10-3

CDR3nt: TGTGCCAGCAGCTTAGGGGTGCGTCAGGAAGCTTTCTTT
CDR3aa: CASSLGVRQEAFF
j_gene: TRBJ1-1
abundance: few
d_gene: -
v_gene: TRBV7-2

CDR3nt: TGTGCCAGCAGCCCCAGCGGGAGGACCTACAATGAGCAGTTCTTC
CDR3aa: CASSPSGRTYNEQFF
j_gene: TRBJ2-1
abundance: -
d_gene: TRBD2
v_gene: TRBV7-8

CDR3nt: TGCGCCAGCAGTCCTTCCTCTGGAAACACCATATATTTT
CDR3aa: CASSPSSGNTIYF
j_gene: TRBJ1-3
abundance: -
d_gene: -
v_gene: TRBV10-1

CDR3nt: TGCGCCAGCAGTTCCCAGACAGGGCCCGTCGGGGGCTACACCTTC
CDR3aa: CASSSQTGPVGGYTF
j_gene: TRBJ1-2
abundance: -
d_gene: TRBD1
v_gene: TRBV10-1

CDR3nt: TGTGCCAGCAGCAAAGGACAGGCCTATGGCTACACCTTC
CDR3aa: CASSKGQAYGYTF
j_gene: TRBJ1-2
abundance: -
d_gene: TRBD1
v_gene: TRBV7-9

CDR3nt: TGCGCCAGCAGCCCCACGACTTCTGGGAACTATGGCTACACCTTC
CDR3aa: CASSPTTSGNYGYTF
j_gene: TRBJ1-2
abundance: once
d_gene: -
v_gene: TRBV5-1

CDR3nt: TGTGCCAGCAGTGGGACTAGCGGGAGTCCAGATACGCAGTATTTT
CDR3aa: CASSGTSGSPDTQYF
j_gene: TRBJ2-3
abundance: -
d_gene: TRBD2
v_gene: TRBV2

CDR3nt: TGTGCCAGCGGAGGGGGAACAAATCAGCCCCAGCATTTT
CDR3aa: CASGGGTNQPQHF
j_gene: TRBJ1-5
abundance: -
d_gene: -
v_gene: TRBV6-1

CDR3nt: TGTGCCAGCAGTTTAAGGTTCAACGGAGAGACCCAGTACTTC
CDR3aa: CASSLRFNGETQYF
j_gene: TRBJ2-5
abundance: once
d_gene: -
v_gene: TRBV27

CDR3nt: TGTGCCAGCAGCCCCCCCGGGACTACCTCTAGCTTGCGAGAGCAGTACTTC
CDR3aa: CASSPPGTTSSLREQYF
j_gene: TRBJ2-7
abundance: -
d_gene: TRBD2
v_gene: TRBV7-9

CDR3nt: TGTGCCAGCTCAACGTATACGGGACAGGATGGCTACACCTTC
CDR3aa: CASSTYTGQDGYTF
j_gene: TRBJ1-2
abundance: -
d_gene: TRBD1
v_gene: TRBV18

CDR3nt: TGTGCCAGCAATCCTCAGGGGCCGGGGTTAGGCTACACCTTC
CDR3aa: CASNPQGPGLGYTF
j_gene: TRBJ1-2
abundance: -
d_gene: -
v_gene: TRBV2

CDR3nt: TGTGCCAGCAGTGATGGGACTAGCGGGTACGAGCAGTACTTC
CDR3aa: CASSDGTSGYEQYF
j_gene: TRBJ2-7
abundance: -
d_gene: TRBD2
v_gene: TRBV6-1

CDR3nt: TGTGCCAGCTCACCAACTCCCGGGGGGTCTGAAGCTTTCTTT
CDR3aa: CASSPTPGGSEAFF
j_gene: TRBJ1-1
abundance: -
d_gene: -
v_gene: TRBV18

CDR3nt: TGTGCCAGCAGCCGTCGGGAGACCCAGTACTTC
CDR3aa: CASSRRETQYF
j_gene: TRBJ2-5
abundance: -
d_gene: -
v_gene: TRBV14

CDR3nt: TGTGCCAGCAGCGTCAGTCCCAGGGGCGGGAACACTGAAGCTTTCTTT
CDR3aa: CASSVSPRGGNTEAFF
j_gene: TRBJ1-1
abundance: -
d_gene: -
v_gene: TRBV9

CDR3nt: TGTGCCTGGAGGGTACGGCGGGAGGGCTTCTACAAGCAGTACTTC
CDR3aa: CAWRVRREGFYKQYF
j_gene: TRBJ2-7
abundance: -
d_gene: TRBD2
v_gene: TRBV30

CDR3nt: TGTGCCAGCAGCCCCGGAGGGCGTCAAGAGACCCAGTACTTC
CDR3aa: CASSPGGRQETQYF
j_gene: TRBJ2-5
abundance: -
d_gene: -
v_gene: TRBV7-7

CDR3nt: TGTGCCAGCAGTGGACAGCGGCACTCCTACGAGCAGTACTTC
CDR3aa: CASSGQRHSYEQYF
j_gene: TRBJ2-7
abundance: -
d_gene: -
v_gene: TRBV2

CDR3nt: TGCGCCAGCAGCTTGGTGGTAGCGGGAGGATACGAGCAGTACTTC
CDR3aa: CASSLVVAGGYEQYF
j_gene: TRBJ2-7
abundance: -
d_gene: TRBD2
v_gene: TRBV5-1

CDR3nt: TGCAGTGCTAGTGTTCTGGAGCAGTTCTTC
CDR3aa: CSASVLEQFF
j_gene: TRBJ2-1
abundance: -
d_gene: -
v_gene: TRBV20-1

CDR3nt: TGTGCCAGCAGCCCAACTAGGCCCTCCTACGAGCAGTACTTC
CDR3aa: CASSPTRPSYEQYF
j_gene: TRBJ2-7
abundance: -
d_gene: -
v_gene: TRBV11-2

CDR3nt: TGTGCCAGCTCACCGGCCGGGAGGGCCTCAGGTCAAGAGACCCAGTACTTC
CDR3aa: CASSPAGRASGQETQYF
j_gene: TRBJ2-5
abundance: -
d_gene: TRBD2
v_gene: TRBV18

CDR3nt: TGTGCCTGGGGGGACAGGGGACTCGCTACCTTAGCCACGCAGTATTTT
CDR3aa: CAWGDRGLATLATQYF
j_gene: TRBJ2-3
abundance: -
d_gene: TRBD1
v_gene: TRBV30

CDR3nt: TGCGCCAGCAGCCAAGACCCAGGTGGTCCTGGGGCCAACGTCCTGACTTTC
CDR3aa: CASSQDPGGPGANVLTF
j_gene: TRBJ2-6
abundance: few
d_gene: -
v_gene: TRBV4-1

CDR3nt: TGTGCCAGCAGCCAGAGACTAGCAGATACGCAGTATTTT
CDR3aa: CASSQRLADTQYF
j_gene: TRBJ2-3
abundance: -
d_gene: -
v_gene: TRBV6-5

CDR3nt: TGTGCCAGCAGTGATCCGGGACAGAATGAAAAACTGTTTTTT
CDR3aa: CASSDPGQNEKLFF
j_gene: TRBJ1-4
abundance: -
d_gene: TRBD1
v_gene: TRBV25-1